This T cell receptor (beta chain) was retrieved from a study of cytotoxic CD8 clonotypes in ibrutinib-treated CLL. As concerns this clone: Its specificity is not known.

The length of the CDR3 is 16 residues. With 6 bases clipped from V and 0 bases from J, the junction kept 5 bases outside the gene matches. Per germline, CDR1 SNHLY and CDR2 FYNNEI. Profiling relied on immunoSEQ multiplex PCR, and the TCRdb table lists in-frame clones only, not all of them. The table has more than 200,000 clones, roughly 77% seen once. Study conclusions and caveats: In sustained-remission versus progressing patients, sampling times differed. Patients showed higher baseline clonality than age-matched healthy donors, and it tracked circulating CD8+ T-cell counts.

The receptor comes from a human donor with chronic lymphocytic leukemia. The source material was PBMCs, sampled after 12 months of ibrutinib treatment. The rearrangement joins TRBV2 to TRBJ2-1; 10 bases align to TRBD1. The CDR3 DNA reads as TGTGCCAGCAGAGACAGGGGGCTGGACTCCTACAATGAGCAGTTCTTC. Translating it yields CASRDRGLDSYNEQFF.